Each of the 6 T cell receptor beta chains below was sequenced from the same sample in a study of circulating CD8 cells and anti-PD-1 response in melanoma. Live CD3+CD8+TCRalphabeta+ cells were sorted into four subsets by PD-1 and/or TIGIT. Using approximately 16 ng of total RNA, TCR libraries were made with the QIAseq Immune Repertoire TCR panel. One entry per CDR3 protein, called by TCRdb with MiXCR from the reads. The table records approximately 530 distinct CDR3 sequences, about 8% of them present only once. The sample was CD8+ T cells from PBMCs, taken at baseline or after one month of anti-PD-1 therapy (not recorded which). The origin of the receptors is a human donor with melanoma.

This clonotype is deemed medium-sized (0.01 to 0.1%). The J gene is TRBJ2-5, the V gene TRBV21-1; TRBD1 is the table's D call, not checked against the DNA. TRBV21-1 is a recognized pseudogene. The CDR3 spans 14 residues. CDR3 in amino acids: CASSEPGDQETQYF. CDR3 coding DNA: TGTGCCAGCAGCGAACCCGGGGATCAAGAGACCCAGTACTTC.

Sample share makes this clonotype large. One end of the junction does not line up with germline, which may come from a read error. J is TRBJ2-1 and V is TRBV7-7; 8 nucleotides align to TRBD2. CDR3 length: 15 amino acids. CDR1 is SSHAT and CDR2 is FNYEAQ in the germline V gene (reference sequence). CDR3 DNA: TGTGCTAGCAGCCCGGAAGCGGGGGCCTACAATGAGCAGTTCTTC. Protein sequence: CASSPEAGAYNEQFF.

The chain links TRBV7-2 to TRBJ2-3; no firm D call. There are 16 residues in the CDR3. Germline V lookup: CDR1 SGHTA, CDR2 FQGNSA. V was trimmed by 4 bases and J by 4 bases, leaving 18 bases between them. This CDR3 reads CASSSPVGPAADTQYF. For the CDR3, the DNA is TGTGCCAGCAGCTCCCCTGTGGGCCCCGCGGCAGATACGCAGTATTTT.

This clonotype is large (0.1 to 1%) in the sample. The rearrangement links TRBV29-1 to TRBJ2-7; 7 nucleotides align to TRBD2. The length of the CDR3 is 13 residues. Germline V gene data show CDR1 as SQVTM and CDR2 as ANQGSEA. J lost 1 base, V lost 3 bases, and 3 bases had no gene match. The CDR3 region is CSVEERGSYEQYF. DNA for the CDR3: TGCAGCGTTGAGGAGCGGGGATCCTACGAGCAGTACTTC.

This clonotype is judged medium-sized. The V and J genes are TRBV29-1 and TRBJ2-7; possible D gene TRBD1, 5 bases. There are 12 residues in the CDR3. In germline, CDR1 is SQVTM, CDR2 ANQGSEA. Trimming took 4 bases from V and 6 from J, leaving 13 bases between them. CDR3 nucleotide sequence: TGCAGCGTTGGAGCCGGAAGGGGCGAGCAGTACTTC. Protein: CSVGAGRGEQYF.

This clonotype is medium-sized in the sample. V usage is TRBV9 and J usage is TRBJ2-6; no firm D call. The germline V and J ends were trimmed by 3 bases and 6 bases, with 10 bases remaining between them. The CDR3 totals 14 residues. Germline loops: CDR1 SGDLS, CDR2 YYNGEE. CDR3 sequence: CASSASPEANVLTF. The DNA of the CDR3 is TGTGCCAGCAGCGCTAGTCCCGAGGCCAACGTCCTGACTTTC.